The clone carrying this T cell receptor beta chain came up a few times. The data were taken from a study of T-cell reconstitution after alpha-beta-depleted transplantation in children. In germline, CDR1 is MNHEY, CDR2 SMNVEV (reference sequence). V dropped 4 bases and J dropped 1 base, with 8 bases sitting between them. The length of the CDR3 is 13 residues. Unique molecular identifiers were used in preparing the TCRbeta library. TCRdb used MiXCR to reprocess the PCR reads, holding one entry per CDR3 protein. The data show a few hundred thousand distinct CDR3 sequences, 10% seen once. The source was PBMCs from the stem cell graft donor, collected from the stem cell graft. The sequence came from a human donor who donated a stem cell graft to a child with acute lymphoblastic leukemia. V gene TRBV27 combines with J gene TRBJ2-7; a weak D match, TRBD1 (6 bases). CDR3 nucleotide sequence: TGTGCCAGCAGTTGGCAGGGGTCCTACGAGCAGTACTTC. Its translation is CASSWQGSYEQYF.